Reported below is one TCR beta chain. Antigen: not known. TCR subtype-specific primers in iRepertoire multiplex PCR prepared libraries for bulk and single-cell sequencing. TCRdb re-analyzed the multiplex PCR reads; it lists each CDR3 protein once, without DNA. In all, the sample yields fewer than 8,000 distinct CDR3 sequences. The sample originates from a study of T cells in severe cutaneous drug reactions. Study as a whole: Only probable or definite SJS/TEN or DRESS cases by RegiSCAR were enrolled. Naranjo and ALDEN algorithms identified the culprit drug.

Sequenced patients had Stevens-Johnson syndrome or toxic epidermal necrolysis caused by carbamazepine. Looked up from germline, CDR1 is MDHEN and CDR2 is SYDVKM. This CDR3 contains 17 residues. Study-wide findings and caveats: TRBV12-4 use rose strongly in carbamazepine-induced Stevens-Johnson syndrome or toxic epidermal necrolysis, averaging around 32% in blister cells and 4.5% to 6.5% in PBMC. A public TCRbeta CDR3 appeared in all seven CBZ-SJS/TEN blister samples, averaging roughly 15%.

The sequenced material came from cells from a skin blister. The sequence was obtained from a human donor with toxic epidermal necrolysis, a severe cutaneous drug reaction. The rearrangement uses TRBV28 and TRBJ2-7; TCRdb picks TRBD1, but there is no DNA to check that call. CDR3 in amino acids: CASSLPTTGGAGYEQYF.